The clone carrying this T cell receptor beta chain was found a few times. Its antigen remains unidentified. It was autoimmune disease history or systemic immunosuppression that excluded patients. Blood specimens came from baseline, cycle 4 day 1, and cycle 7 day 1. V lost 5 bases and J 4 bases, leaving 14 bases between the germline ends. From germline, CDR1 is MDHEN and CDR2 SYDVKM. This CDR3 is built from 14 residues. Produced via immunoSEQ multiplex PCR; TCRdb's table is partial and in-frame only. The profile shows tens of thousands of clones, roughly nine tenths of them singletons. The data originate from a study of OX40 agonist ivuxolimab in advanced cancers. At the level of the study: The study treated patients with ivuxolimab, an agonistic anti-OX40 (CD134) antibody. Study-wide points: On average, CD8+ T cells showed a greater number of expanded clones than CD4+.

V usage is TRBV28 and J usage is TRBJ1-2; D not resolved. Sequencing was performed on CD4+ or CD8+ T cells sorted from blood, taken in a trial of the OX40 agonist ivuxolimab. The sequence was obtained from an adult with an advanced solid tumor such as melanoma, head and neck, liver or kidney cancer. CDR3 nucleotide sequence: TGTGCCAGCAGTGCGGGTCCCCTAGGCTATGGCTACACCTTC. Protein: CASSAGPLGYGYTF.